This T cell receptor (beta chain) emerged from a study of blood T cell repertoires in COVID-19. Turning to the study itself: The United States, Italy and Spain were the sources of the acute and convalescent COVID-19 samples. Sources were T cells, B-cell-depleted T cells, or PBMCs; the material itself was cDNA or gDNA.

Authors' methods: Amplification of reference gene primers was used by the study to estimate nucleated cell counts. Sequencing used immunoSEQ multiplex PCR; TCRdb keeps in-frame clones, though not all of them. Clone size and the V and J calls come from that table; the DNA yielded D and trimming. The top ten clones hold approximately 2.8% of a sample with around 150,000 clones, around 90% of them seen once. The CDR3 runs 16 residues. Germline V lookup: CDR1 SGHAT, CDR2 FQNNGV. V was shortened by 4 bases and J by 0 bases, with 13 bases between the two germline ends. The sample comprised peripheral blood. This TCR derives from a man between 60 and 75 years old with acute or convalescent COVID-19. This chain links TRBV11-2 with TRBJ1-3; D is perhaps TRBD1 (5 bases). CDR3 amino acids: CASSSDRWSSGNTIYF. The CDR3 DNA reads as TGTGCCAGCAGCTCCGACAGATGGAGCTCTGGAAACACCATATATTTT.